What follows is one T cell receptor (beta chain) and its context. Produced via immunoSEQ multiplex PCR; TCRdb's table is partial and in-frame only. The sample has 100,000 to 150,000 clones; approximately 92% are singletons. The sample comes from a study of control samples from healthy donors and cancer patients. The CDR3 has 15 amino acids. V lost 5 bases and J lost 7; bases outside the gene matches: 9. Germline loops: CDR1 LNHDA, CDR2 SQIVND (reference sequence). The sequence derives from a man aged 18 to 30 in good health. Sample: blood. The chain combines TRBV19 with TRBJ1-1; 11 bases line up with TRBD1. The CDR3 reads CASSGGQGARVEAFF. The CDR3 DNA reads TGTGCCAGTAGTGGCGGACAGGGGGCGCGTGTTGAAGCTTTCTTT.